This T cell receptor beta chain was recovered during a study of blood T cell repertoires in COVID-19. Study background: The samples span acute and convalescent COVID-19 from the United States, Italy and Spain.

The table came from immunoSEQ multiplex PCR; TCRdb's copy has only in-frame clones and leaves some out. The sample shows 85,000 to 110,000 clones, roughly 90% of them seen only once. Per the germline V gene, CDR1 is SGHTA and CDR2 is FQGNSA. CDR3 size: 17 residues. Trimming cost V 5 bases and J 2 bases; bases outside gene matches: 10. This receptor was obtained from a woman aged 55 to 70 with acute or convalescent COVID-19. This chain links TRBV7-2 with TRBJ2-4, with TRBD2 matching 9 bases. The sample consisted of peripheral blood. The CDR3 DNA reads as TGTGCCAGCAGCCACAATAGCGGGAGAGGATCCAAAAACATTCAGTACTTC. It encodes CASSHNSGRGSKNIQYF.